What follows describes a single TCR beta chain. This sample was taken from a study of T cell changes during pregnancy in multiple sclerosis. Looked up from germline, CDR1 is SEHNR and CDR2 is FQNEAQ (reference sequence). The CDR3 loop spans 15 amino acids. J gave up 2 bases and V 3 bases, and 4 bases lay outside the gene matches. TCRdb's copy holds only in-frame clones and misses some; the assay was immunoSEQ multiplex PCR. The sample yields 45,000 to 60,000 clones, 93% seen once. This specimen was peripheral blood, taken in the second trimester of pregnancy. The clonotype originates from a female donor with multiple sclerosis, enrolled in a pregnancy study. This rearrangement joins TRBV7-9 to TRBJ2-1; 7 bases fit TRBD2. The CDR3 nucleotides are TGTGCCAGCAGCTTCAGACTAGCCACCTACAATGAGCAGTTCTTC. Protein: CASSFRLATYNEQFF.